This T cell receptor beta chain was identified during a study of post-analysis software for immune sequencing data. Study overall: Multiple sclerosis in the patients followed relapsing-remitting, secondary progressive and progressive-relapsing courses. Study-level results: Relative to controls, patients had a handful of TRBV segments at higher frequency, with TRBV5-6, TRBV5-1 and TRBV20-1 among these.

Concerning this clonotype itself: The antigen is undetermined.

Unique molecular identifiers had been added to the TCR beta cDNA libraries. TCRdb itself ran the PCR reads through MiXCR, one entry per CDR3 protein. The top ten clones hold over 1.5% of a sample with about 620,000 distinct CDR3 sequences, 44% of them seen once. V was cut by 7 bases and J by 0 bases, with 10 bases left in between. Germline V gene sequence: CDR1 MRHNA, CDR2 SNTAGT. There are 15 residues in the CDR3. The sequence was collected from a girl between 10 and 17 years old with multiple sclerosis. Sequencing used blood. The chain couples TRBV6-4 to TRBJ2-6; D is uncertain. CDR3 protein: CASTPGNSGANVLTF. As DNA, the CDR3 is TGTGCCAGCACCCCAGGCAACTCTGGGGCCAACGTCCTGACTTTC.